The present T cell receptor beta chain was sequenced within a study of T cell repertoires in cytomegalovirus infection. The study's findings and limits: Cumulated frequencies of public TCR beta families served to identify carriers of CMV plus the relevant HLA.

The ends were cut back, 5 bases at V and 5 bases at J, with 12 bases in the middle. CDR3 size: 13 residues. This clonotype occurred many times. As yet, its antigen is unknown. MiXCR was run by TCRdb on the reads, yielding one entry per CDR3 protein. The sample lists around 800,000 distinct CDR3 sequences; about 31% were seen once. This sequence was found in a human donor in good health (CMV status not recorded). Some clones in this sample may be carry-over from other donors' samples. The chain combines TRBV12-3 or TRBV12-4 with TRBJ1-1; possible D gene TRBD1, 5 bases. This material consisted of cultured CD8+ T cells from PBMCs, taken from culture after CMV antigen stimulation. CDR3 sequence reads: CASSPLGGTEAFF. CDR3 DNA: TGTGCCAGCAGTCCCTTGGGGGGGACTGAAGCTTTCTTT.